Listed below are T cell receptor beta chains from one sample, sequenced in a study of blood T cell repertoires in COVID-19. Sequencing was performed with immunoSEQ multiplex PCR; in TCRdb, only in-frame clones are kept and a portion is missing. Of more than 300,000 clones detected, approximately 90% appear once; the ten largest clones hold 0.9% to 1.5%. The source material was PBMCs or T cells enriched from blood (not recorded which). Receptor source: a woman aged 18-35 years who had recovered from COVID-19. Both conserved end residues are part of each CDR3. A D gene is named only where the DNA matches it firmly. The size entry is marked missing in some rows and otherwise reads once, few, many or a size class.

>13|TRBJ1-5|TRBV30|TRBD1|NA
CAWGTDSNQPQHF
TGTGCCTGGGGGACAGATAGCAATCAGCCCCAGCATTTT
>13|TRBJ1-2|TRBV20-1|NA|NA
CSASLGGAYGYTF
TGCAGTGCTAGTCTGGGGGGGGCCTATGGCTACACCTTC
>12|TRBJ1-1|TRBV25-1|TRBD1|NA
CASKGARTEAFF
TGTGCCAGCAAGGGGGCACGGACTGAAGCTTTCTTT
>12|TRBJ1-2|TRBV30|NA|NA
CAWTTGGYGYTF
TGTGCCTGGACGACAGGAGGCTATGGCTACACCTTC
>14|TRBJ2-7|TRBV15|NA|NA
CATSPGGSAYEQYF
TGTGCCACCAGCCCAGGGGGGAGTGCCTACGAGCAGTACTTC
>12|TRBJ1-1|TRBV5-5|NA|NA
CASSLEAGRAFF
TGTGCCAGCAGCTTGGAGGCAGGTAGAGCTTTCTTT
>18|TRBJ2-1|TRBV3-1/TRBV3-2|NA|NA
CASTPGLANPGPYNEQFF
TGTGCCAGCACGCCGGGACTGGCTAACCCCGGACCCTACAATGAGCAGTTCTTC
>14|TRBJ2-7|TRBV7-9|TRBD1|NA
CASTRDRASNEQYF
TGTGCCAGCACCCGGGACAGGGCCTCCAACGAGCAGTACTTC
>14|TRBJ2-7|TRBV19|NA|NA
CASSIGGLSYEQYF
TGTGCCAGTAGTATTGGGGGACTCTCCTACGAGCAGTACTTC
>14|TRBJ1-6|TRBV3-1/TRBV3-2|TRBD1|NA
CASSPGTVNSPLHF
TGTGCCAGCAGTCCCGGGACAGTCAATTCACCCCTCCACTTT
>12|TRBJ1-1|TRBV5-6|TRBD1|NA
CASSLAGGASFF
TGTGCCAGCAGCTTGGCAGGGGGTGCGTCTTTCTTT
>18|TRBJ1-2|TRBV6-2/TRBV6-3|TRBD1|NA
CASSRQSKQGARGPGYTF
TGTGCCAGCAGTCGTCAATCAAAACAGGGGGCGCGCGGACCTGGCTACACCTTC
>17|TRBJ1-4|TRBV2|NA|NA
CASRTSIYREPNEKLFF
TGTGCCAGCAGAACCAGTATTTACAGGGAGCCTAATGAAAAACTGTTTTTT
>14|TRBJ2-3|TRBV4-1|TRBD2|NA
CASSRGASGDTQYF
TGCGCCAGCAGCCGCGGGGCTAGCGGGGATACGCAGTATTTT
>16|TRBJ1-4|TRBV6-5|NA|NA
CASSYQSRAGNEKLFF
TGTGCCAGCAGTTACCAATCCAGGGCGGGAAATGAAAAACTGTTTTTT
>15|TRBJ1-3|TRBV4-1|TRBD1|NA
CASSHDRGRGNTIYF
TGCGCCAGCAGCCATGACAGGGGGCGAGGAAACACCATATATTTT
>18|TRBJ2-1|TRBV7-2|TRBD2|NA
CASSLAAASGGANNEQFF
TGTGCCAGCAGCTTAGCCGCGGCTAGCGGGGGGGCGAACAATGAGCAGTTCTTC
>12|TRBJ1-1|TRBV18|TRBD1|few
CASSLATGLAFF
TGTGCCAGCTCACTCGCGACAGGGTTAGCTTTCTTT
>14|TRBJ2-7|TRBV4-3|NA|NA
CASSQDRGLYEQYF
TGCGCCAGCAGCCAAGACAGGGGTCTCTACGAGCAGTACTTC
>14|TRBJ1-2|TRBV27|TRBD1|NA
CASSTQGALYGYTF
TGTGCCAGCAGTACCCAGGGGGCGCTCTATGGCTACACCTTC
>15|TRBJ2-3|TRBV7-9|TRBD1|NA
CASSVGTASTDTQYF
TGTGCCAGCAGCGTCGGGACAGCTAGCACAGATACGCAGTATTTT
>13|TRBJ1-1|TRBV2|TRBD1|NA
CASSDRGPPEAFF
TGTGCCAGCAGTGACAGGGGGCCCCCTGAAGCTTTCTTT
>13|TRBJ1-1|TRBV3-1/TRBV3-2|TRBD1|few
CASSLNRGTEAFF
TGTGCCAGCAGCCTAAACAGGGGCACTGAAGCTTTCTTT
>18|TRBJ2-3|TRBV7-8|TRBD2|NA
CASSPGTSGAPPTDTQYF
TGTGCCAGCAGCCCTGGGACTAGCGGGGCCCCCCCCACAGATACGCAGTATTTT
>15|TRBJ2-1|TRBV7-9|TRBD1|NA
CASSLQGAKYNEQFF
TGTGCCAGCAGCTTACAGGGGGCTAAGTACAATGAGCAGTTCTTC
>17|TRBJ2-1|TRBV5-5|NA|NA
CASSFTQGISSYNEQFF
TGTGCCAGCAGCTTCACCCAGGGGATTAGCTCCTACAATGAGCAGTTCTTC
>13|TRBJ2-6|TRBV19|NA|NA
CASQSSGANVLTF
TGTGCCTCCCAGTCTTCCGGGGCCAACGTCCTGACTTTC
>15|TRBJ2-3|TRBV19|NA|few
CASSIVLQRGDTQYF
TGTGCCAGTAGTATAGTCCTACAACGAGGAGATACGCAGTATTTT
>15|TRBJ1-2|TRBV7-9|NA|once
CASSTLQGGDYGYTF
TGTGCCAGCAGCACATTACAGGGTGGGGACTATGGCTACACCTTC
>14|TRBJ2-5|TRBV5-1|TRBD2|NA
CASSLTSGGETQYF
TGCGCCAGCAGCTTAACTAGCGGGGGGGAGACCCAGTACTTC
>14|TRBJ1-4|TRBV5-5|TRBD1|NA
CASSFDRANEKLFF
TGTGCCAGCAGTTTCGACAGGGCCAATGAAAAACTGTTTTTT
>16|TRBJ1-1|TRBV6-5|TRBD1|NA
CASSYPTGGVYTEAFF
TGTGCCAGCAGTTACCCCACAGGGGGCGTATACACTGAAGCTTTCTTT
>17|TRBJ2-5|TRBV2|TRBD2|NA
CASSAGTSGEIQETQYF
TGTGCCAGCAGCGCCGGGACTAGCGGGGAGATACAAGAGACCCAGTACTTC
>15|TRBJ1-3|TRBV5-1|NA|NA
CASSRGGDSGNTIYF
TGCGCCAGCAGCAGGGGCGGCGACTCTGGAAACACCATATATTTT
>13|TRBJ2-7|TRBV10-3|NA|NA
CAISEGHSYEQYF
TGTGCCATCAGTGAGGGACACTCCTACGAGCAGTACTTC
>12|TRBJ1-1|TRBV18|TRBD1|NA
CASSLTGDGAFF
TGTGCCAGCTCACTCACAGGGGACGGAGCTTTCTTT
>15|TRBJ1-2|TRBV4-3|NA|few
CASSQDRTDSYGYTF
TGCGCCAGCAGCCAAGATCGGACAGATTCCTATGGCTACACCTTC